Listed below are T cell receptor beta chains from one sample, sequenced in a study of T cell responses to AZD1222 COVID-19 vaccine. Sequencing used immunoSEQ multiplex PCR; TCRdb keeps in-frame clones, though not all of them. There are 75,000 to 95,000 clones in the sample; roughly 84% occur only once, and 10% to 15% lies in the top ten. Sequencing was performed on peripheral blood, taken on day 0 of AZD1222 vaccination. The receptors stem from an adult in good health. Both conserved end residues are part of each CDR3. Each record gives: J gene, clone size, V gene, D gene, CDR3 protein, CDR3 DNA. D genes are given only for firm matches. Clone size is stated in some rows and not others, as once, few, many or a class when expanded.

TRBJ2-1	.	TRBV12-3/TRBV12-4	.	CASSAGVYNEQFF	TGTGCCAGCAGCGCTGGGGTATACAATGAGCAGTTCTTC
TRBJ2-2	large	TRBV11-3	TRBD2	CASGGRRGGDTGELFF	TGTGCCAGCGGGGGGCGGCGGGGGGGCGACACCGGGGAGCTGTTTTTT
TRBJ1-1	.	TRBV7-6	.	CASSLGSTEAFF	TGTGCCAGCAGCTTAGGAAGCACTGAAGCTTTCTTT
TRBJ1-1	once	TRBV6-5	.	CASSYGNQNTEAFF	TGTGCCAGCAGTTACGGGAACCAGAACACTGAAGCTTTCTTT
TRBJ2-5	.	TRBV18	TRBD1	CASSPGQAQETQYF	TGTGCCAGCTCACCGGGACAGGCCCAAGAGACCCAGTACTTC
TRBJ2-2	.	TRBV6-5	.	CASSFSETGELFF	TGTGCCAGCAGCTTTAGCGAGACCGGGGAGCTGTTTTTT
TRBJ2-7	.	TRBV18	.	CASSPRTGSSYEQYF	TGTGCCAGCTCTCCGAGGACGGGAAGCTCCTACGAGCAGTACTTC
TRBJ1-2	.	TRBV5-4	.	CASSQQPIYGYTF	TGTGCCAGCAGCCAACAGCCCATTTATGGCTACACCTTC
TRBJ2-1	.	TRBV11-2	.	CASSLALAGEQFF	TGTGCCAGCAGCTTAGCTCTAGCTGGCGAGCAGTTCTTC
TRBJ1-6	.	TRBV11-1	.	CASSLTGGNSPLHF	TGTGCCAGCAGCTTAACGGGGGGCAATTCACCCCTCCACTTT
TRBJ2-3	.	TRBV19	TRBD2	CASRASGSTDTQYF	TGTGCCAGTAGAGCTAGCGGGAGCACAGATACGCAGTATTTT
TRBJ2-5	.	TRBV13	.	CASSLRQGGETQYF	TGTGCCAGCAGCTTAAGGCAGGGGGGGGAGACCCAGTACTTC
TRBJ2-5	once	TRBV6-5	TRBD1	CASTNGDRVAETQYF	TGTGCCAGCACCAACGGGGACAGGGTTGCGGAGACCCAGTACTTC
TRBJ1-2	.	TRBV29-1	TRBD1	CSVDMGTGYGYTF	TGCAGCGTTGATATGGGGACAGGCTATGGCTACACCTTC
TRBJ2-1	once	TRBV12-5	.	CASGQGEDNEQFF	TGTGCTAGTGGGCAGGGAGAGGACAATGAGCAGTTCTTC
TRBJ1-2	.	TRBV5-4	.	CASSLLGAGQVYGYTF	TGTGCCAGCAGCTTGTTAGGGGCTGGGCAAGTCTATGGCTACACCTTC
TRBJ1-4	.	TRBV9	.	CASSAGAVANEKLFF	TGTGCCAGCAGCGCAGGGGCGGTGGCTAATGAAAAACTGTTTTTT
TRBJ1-2	.	TRBV7-9	TRBD1	CASSQGQGYGYTF	TGTGCCAGCAGCCAAGGACAGGGGTATGGCTACACCTTC
TRBJ2-7	.	TRBV5-1	.	CASRGSGYEQYF	TGCGCCAGCAGGGGTTCTGGCTACGAGCAGTACTTC
TRBJ1-5	.	TRBV3-1/TRBV3-2	.	CASSLSLGATGQPQHF	TGTGCCAGCAGCCTATCACTGGGGGCAACGGGTCAGCCCCAGCATTTT
TRBJ2-2	.	TRBV28	.	CASSLFGRTGELFF	TGTGCCAGCAGTTTATTCGGCAGGACCGGGGAGCTGTTTTTT
TRBJ2-5	.	TRBV7-3	.	CASSSFGLEETQYF	TGTGCCAGCAGCTCGTTCGGGCTTGAAGAGACCCAGTACTTC
TRBJ1-2	.	TRBV28	TRBD1	CASEQGSYGYTF	TGTGCCTCCGAACAGGGGAGCTATGGCTACACCTTC
TRBJ1-5	.	TRBV29-1	.	CSVQTGLSNQPQHF	TGCAGCGTTCAGACAGGTCTTAGCAATCAGCCCCAGCATTTT
TRBJ2-5	.	TRBV6-2/TRBV6-3	.	CASSWSREETQYF	TGTGCCAGCAGTTGGTCGAGAGAAGAGACCCAGTACTTC
TRBJ2-5	.	TRBV2	.	CASTKTRDETQYF	TGTGCCAGCACCAAGACTAGAGACGAGACCCAGTACTTC
TRBJ1-1	.	TRBV6-6	.	CASSSYGLTEAFF	TGTGCCAGCAGTTCCTATGGACTGACTGAAGCTTTCTTT
TRBJ1-2	few	TRBV12-5	.	CASLGTGIYGYTF	TGTGCTAGTCTCGGCACTGGGATCTATGGCTACACCTTC
TRBJ2-1	.	TRBV18	TRBD1	CASSPGTGIYNEQFF	TGTGCCAGCTCACCAGGGACAGGTATCTACAATGAGCAGTTCTTC
TRBJ1-2	.	TRBV19	.	CASSSSGFYGYTF	TGTGCCAGTAGTTCTTCCGGGTTCTATGGCTACACCTTC
TRBJ2-3	.	TRBV2	TRBD2	CALALLSGGNTQYF	TGTGCCTTGGCCCTGCTTAGCGGGGGGAATACGCAGTATTTT